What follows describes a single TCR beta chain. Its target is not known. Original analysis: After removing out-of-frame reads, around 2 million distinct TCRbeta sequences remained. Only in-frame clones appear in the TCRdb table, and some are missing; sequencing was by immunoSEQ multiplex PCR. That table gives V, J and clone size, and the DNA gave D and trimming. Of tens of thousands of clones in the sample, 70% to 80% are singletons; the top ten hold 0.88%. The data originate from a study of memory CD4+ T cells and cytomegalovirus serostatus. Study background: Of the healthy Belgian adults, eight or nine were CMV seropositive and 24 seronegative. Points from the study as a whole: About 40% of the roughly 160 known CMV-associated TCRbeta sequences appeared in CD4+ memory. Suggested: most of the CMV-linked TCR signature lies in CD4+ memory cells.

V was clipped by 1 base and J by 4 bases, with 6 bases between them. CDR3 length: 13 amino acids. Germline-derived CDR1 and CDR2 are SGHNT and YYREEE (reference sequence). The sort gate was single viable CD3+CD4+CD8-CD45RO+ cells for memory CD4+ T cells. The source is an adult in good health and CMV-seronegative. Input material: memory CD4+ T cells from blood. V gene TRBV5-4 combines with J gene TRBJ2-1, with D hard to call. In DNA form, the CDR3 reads TGTGCCAGCAGCTTGAATCAGTACAATGAGCAGTTCTTC. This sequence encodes CASSLNQYNEQFF.